The 20 T cell receptor beta chains below were found in one sample sequenced in a study of cytomegalovirus exposure and HLA in healthy donors. The study ran its PCR with 60 Vbeta and 13 Jbeta primers. Method: immunoSEQ multiplex PCR; TCRdb's copy keeps in-frame clones and lacks some. The sample holds approximately 170,000 clones, 70% to 90% seen once. The specimen was PBMCs. The receptors come from a male donor in good health and CMV-seronegative.

The chain has TRBV7-2 and TRBJ1-5; D not resolved. The CDR3 contains 13 residues. Germline assignment: CDR1 SGHTA and CDR2 FQGNSA. The ends were cut back, 4 bases at V and 4 bases at J, with 8 bases in the middle. In DNA form, the CDR3 reads TGTGCCAGCAGCTCGATGCGGAATCAGCCCCAGCATTTT. Translation gives CASSSMRNQPQHF.

This clone was observed a single time. The rearrangement links TRBV6-5 to TRBJ2-1; 8 positions match TRBD1. Per germline, CDR1 MNHEY and CDR2 SVGAGI. The CDR3 contains 16 residues. Trimming cost V 0 bases and J 8 bases; bases outside gene matches: 9. The CDR3 here is CASSYSWTGFRDEQFF. CDR3 nucleotide sequence: TGTGCCAGCAGTTACTCATGGACAGGGTTTCGAGATGAGCAGTTCTTC.

The chain carries TRBV19 and TRBJ2-7, with TRBD1 as a possible D gene (6 bases). The CDR3 loop spans 13 amino acids. The germline V gene encodes CDR1 LNHDA and CDR2 SQIVND (reference sequence). The V end was cut by 6 bases, the J end by 4 bases, with 13 bases between. CDR3 residues: CASRPTGSYEQYF. The CDR3 DNA sequence: TGTGCCAGTAGACCGACAGGCAGTTACGAGCAGTACTTC.

The DNA of the CDR3 is TGTGCCACCAGCAGAGGACAGGGGGCGGATGGCTACACCTTC. This translates into CATSRGQGADGYTF. The J gene is TRBJ1-2, the V gene TRBV15; 10 bases are shared with TRBD1. This CDR3 spans 14 amino acids. Germline V lookup: CDR1 LNHNV, CDR2 YYDKDF (reference sequence). The V segment lost 1 base and the J segment 6 bases; nucleotides outside the gene matches: 2.

The gene calls are TRBV7-2 and TRBJ2-2; 8 bases fit TRBD1. Losses at the gene ends were 4 bases for V and 3 bases for J; bases not matched to a gene: 7. The CDR3 has 16 amino acids. Germline V gene lookup returns CDR1 SGHTA and CDR2 FQGNSA. CDR3 DNA sequence: TGTGCCAGCAGCTCGTCCGGGACAGGATACACCGGGGAGCTGTTTTTT. Amino acids: CASSSSGTGYTGELFF. Supplemented by reference TRBV7-2 and TRBJ2-2, the full variable domain reads GAGVSQSPSNKVTEKGKDVELRCDPISGHTALYWYRQSLGQGLEFLIYFQGNSAPDKSGLPSDRFSAERTGGSVSTLTIQRTQQEDSAVYLCASSSSGTGYTGELFFGEGSRLTVL.

In its sample, this clone was seen once. This chain connects TRBV7-9 to TRBJ2-7; possibly TRBD1 for D (6 bases). The CDR3 runs to 17 residues. Germline CDR1 SEHNR, CDR2 FQNEAQ (reference sequence). V was cut by 5 bases and J by 2 bases, with 22 bases left in between. CDR3 DNA: TGTGCCAGCAGCACAACAGGGCAAACTGCTCATACCTACGAGCAGTACTTC. This encodes CASSTTGQTAHTYEQYF.

This clone was found a few times. The chain couples TRBV7-6 to TRBJ2-2, with 11 bases matching TRBD2. J gave up 4 bases and V 1 base, and 8 bases lay outside the gene matches. The CDR3 has 18 residues. CDR1 is SGHVS and CDR2 is FNYEAQ in the germline V gene. As DNA, the CDR3 is TGTGCCAGCAGCTTAGGAGCGTTAGCGGGGGGGCTCACCGGGGAGCTGTTTTTT. Its protein is CASSLGALAGGLTGELFF.

V gene TRBV7-6 combines with J gene TRBJ1-1; TRBD1 aligns across 8 bases. V shed 5 bases, J shed 9 bases, and the junction held 5 bases outside the gene matches. The length of the CDR3 is 12 residues. Germline V gene data show CDR1 as SGHVS and CDR2 as FNYEAQ. The CDR3 protein is CASSVGQGQAFF. CDR3 DNA: TGTGCCAGCAGCGTCGGACAGGGTCAAGCTTTCTTT.

V usage is TRBV4-1 and J usage is TRBJ1-5; 9 nucleotides line up with TRBD1. The CDR3 sequence is 15 residues long. V shed 1 base and J 6 bases; nucleotides not matched to a gene: 4. Germline values: CDR1 MGHRA, CDR2 YSYEKL. CDR3 in amino acids: CASSQGDRVIQPQHF. CDR3 in DNA: TGCGCCAGCAGCCAAGGGGACAGGGTGATTCAGCCCCAGCATTTT.

V and J are TRBV29-1 and TRBJ1-2, with D perhaps TRBD1 (5 bases). This CDR3 contains 14 residues. Between the trimmed V and J ends, which lost 3 bases and 6 bases, there was a span of 17 bases. CDR1 SQVTM and CDR2 ANQGSEA come from the germline V gene. The CDR3 DNA reads as TGCAGCGTTGAGGGGCGCGGGGAGACTAATGGCTACACCTTC. Translating gives CSVEGRGETNGYTF. The full variable domain, rest sourced from reference TRBV29-1 and TRBJ1-2, is SAVISQKPSRDICQRGTSLTIQCQVDSQVTMMFWYRQQPGQSLTLIATANQGSEATYESGFVIDKFPISRPNLTFSTLTVSNMSPEDSSIYLCSVEGRGETNGYTFGSGTRLTVV.

V usage is TRBV7-2 and J usage is TRBJ1-4, with D possibly being TRBD1 (6 bases). Germline V CDR1 and CDR2: SGHTA, FQGNSA. Between the trimmed V and J ends, which lost 5 bases and 3 bases, there was a span of 10 bases. The CDR3 runs 14 residues. CDR3 loop: CASSLTGPNEKLFF. The CDR3 DNA follows: TGTGCCAGCAGCCTGACAGGCCCTAATGAAAAACTGTTTTTT.

The J gene is TRBJ1-1, the V gene TRBV4-1; 10 nucleotides align to TRBD1. The CDR3 extends over 15 amino acids. Germline V CDR1 and CDR2: MGHRA, YSYEKL. The V and J ends lost 5 bases and 5 bases, in that order; junction bases with no gene match: 8. CDR3 sequence reads: CASSVPGTGETEAFF. CDR3 nucleotide sequence: TGCGCCAGCAGCGTACCCGGGACAGGGGAAACTGAAGCTTTCTTT.

This clone occurred a few times. The chain recombines TRBV4-3 with TRBJ2-1; TRBD2 agrees at 10 bases. Germline V gene lookup returns CDR1 LGHNA and CDR2 YSLEER. Losses at the gene ends were 4 bases for V and 6 bases for J; bases not matched to a gene: 9. The CDR3 runs to 16 residues. The CDR3 region has the DNA TGCGCCAGCAGCCCCGCCTTGAGCGGGAGGGTCAATGAGCAGTTCTTC. This translates into CASSPALSGRVNEQFF.

The chain links TRBV5-4 to TRBJ2-4; D remains ambiguous. V shed 4 bases and J shed 0 bases, with 11 bases lying between them. CDR1 SGHNT and CDR2 YYREEE come from the germline V gene (reference sequence). The CDR3 consists of 15 residues. The DNA for the CDR3 is TGTGCCAGCAGCGAGCCGGGTGTAGCCAAAAACATTCAGTACTTC. This translates into CASSEPGVAKNIQYF. Based on the CDR3 plus reference TRBV5-4 and TRBJ2-4, the full variable domain is ETGVTQSPTHLIKTRGQQVTLRCSSQSGHNTVSWYQQALGQGPQFIFQYYREEENGRGNFPPRFSGLQFPNYSSELNVNALELDDSALYLCASSEPGVAKNIQYFGAGTRLSVL.

This chain joins TRBV7-6 and TRBJ2-1; D may be TRBD2 (5 bases). The CDR3 has 14 amino acids. V lost 5 bases and J lost 2, with 10 bases in between. Germline assignment: CDR1 SGHVS and CDR2 FNYEAQ. The CDR3 is CASSPDGTYNEQFF. CDR3 coding DNA: TGTGCCAGCAGCCCCGACGGGACCTACAATGAGCAGTTCTTC.

The chain carries TRBV7-9 and TRBJ2-1; 7 bases align to TRBD2. The CDR3 has 18 amino acids. The V gene end was trimmed by 5 bases and the J gene end by 8 bases; junction bases not matched to a gene: 21. CDR1 SEHNR and CDR2 FQNEAQ come from the germline V gene (reference sequence). The CDR3 coding sequence is TGTGCCAGCAGCCCGTCTAAGCCTCTAGCGGTCCTAGGCCATGAGCAGTTCTTC. This codes for CASSPSKPLAVLGHEQFF.

The gene calls are TRBV27 and TRBJ2-3, with D maybe TRBD2 (6 bases). Germline lookup yields CDR1 MNHEY and CDR2 SMNVEV (reference sequence). Deletions cut 3 bases from V and 10 bases from J, with 17 bases between. The CDR3 loop spans 14 amino acids. CDR3 bases: TGTGCCAGCAGTTTGGATATGGGAGGCAGGGCGCAGTATTTT. Its translation: CASSLDMGGRAQYF.

This clone showed up just once. This chain joins TRBV7-9 and TRBJ2-1, with D tentatively TRBD1 (5 bases). V lost 0 bases and J lost 10, with 10 bases in between. The CDR3 spans 13 residues. From germline, CDR1 is SEHNR and CDR2 FQNEAQ (reference sequence). The CDR3 sequence: CASSLAGRGEQFF. The CDR3 DNA sequence: TGTGCCAGCAGCTTAGCGGGGCGAGGCGAGCAGTTCTTC.

The chain is built from TRBV7-9 and TRBJ1-4; maybe TRBD1 (6 bases). V was cut by 3 bases and J by 3 bases, with 14 bases left in between. The germline V gene encodes CDR1 SEHNR and CDR2 FQNEAQ (reference sequence). The CDR3 has 16 residues. The CDR3 loop is CASSFGGPRANEKLFF. The CDR3 nucleotides are TGTGCCAGCAGCTTCGGGGGGCCGCGCGCTAATGAAAAACTGTTTTTT.

The rearrangement links TRBV16 to TRBJ1-2; D uncertain. The CDR3 spans 14 residues. The V gene's germline CDR1 is KGHSY and CDR2 FQNENV. V was clipped by 5 bases and J by 0 bases, with 10 bases between them. For the CDR3, the DNA is TGTGCCAGCAGCGAGACTGATCCTAACTATGGCTACACCTTC. Translation: CASSETDPNYGYTF.